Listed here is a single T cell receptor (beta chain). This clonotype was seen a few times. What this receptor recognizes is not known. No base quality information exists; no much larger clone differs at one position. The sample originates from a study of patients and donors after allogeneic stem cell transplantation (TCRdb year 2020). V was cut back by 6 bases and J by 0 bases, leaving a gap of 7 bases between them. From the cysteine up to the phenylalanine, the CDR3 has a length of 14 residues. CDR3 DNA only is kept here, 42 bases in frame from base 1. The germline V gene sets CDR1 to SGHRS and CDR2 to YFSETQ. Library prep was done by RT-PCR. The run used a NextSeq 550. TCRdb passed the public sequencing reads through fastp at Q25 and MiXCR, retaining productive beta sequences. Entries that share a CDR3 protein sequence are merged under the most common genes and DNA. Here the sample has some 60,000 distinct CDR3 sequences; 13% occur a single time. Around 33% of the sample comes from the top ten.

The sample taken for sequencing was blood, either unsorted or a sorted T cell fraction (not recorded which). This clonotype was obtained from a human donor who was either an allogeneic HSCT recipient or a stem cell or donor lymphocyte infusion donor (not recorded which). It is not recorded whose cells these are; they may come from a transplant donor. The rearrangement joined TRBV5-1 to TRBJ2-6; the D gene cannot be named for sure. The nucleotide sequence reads TGCGCCAGCAACTCACGCTCTGGGGCCAACGTCCTGACTTTC. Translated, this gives CASNSRSGANVLTF.